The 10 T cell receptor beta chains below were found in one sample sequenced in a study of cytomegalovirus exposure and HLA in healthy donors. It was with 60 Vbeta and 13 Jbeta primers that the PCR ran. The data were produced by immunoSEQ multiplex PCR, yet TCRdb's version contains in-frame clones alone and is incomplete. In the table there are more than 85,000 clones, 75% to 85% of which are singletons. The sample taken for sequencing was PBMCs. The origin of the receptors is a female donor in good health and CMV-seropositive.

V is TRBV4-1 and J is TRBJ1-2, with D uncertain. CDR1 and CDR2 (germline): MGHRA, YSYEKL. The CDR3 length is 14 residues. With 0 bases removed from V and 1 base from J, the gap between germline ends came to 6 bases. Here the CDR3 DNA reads TGCGCCAGCAGCCAAGACTACCGTAACTATGGCTACACCTTC. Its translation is CASSQDYRNYGYTF.

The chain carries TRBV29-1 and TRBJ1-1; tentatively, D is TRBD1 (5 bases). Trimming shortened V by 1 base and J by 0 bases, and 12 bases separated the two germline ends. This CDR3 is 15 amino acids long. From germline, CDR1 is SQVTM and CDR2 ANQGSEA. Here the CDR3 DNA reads TGCAGCGTTGAAGCAAACAGGTTCATGAACACTGAAGCTTTCTTT. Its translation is CSVEANRFMNTEAFF. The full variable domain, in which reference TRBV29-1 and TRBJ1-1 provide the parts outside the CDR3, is SAVISQKPSRDICQRGTSLTIQCQVDSQVTMMFWYRQQPGQSLTLIATANQGSEATYESGFVIDKFPISRPNLTFSTLTVSNMSPEDSSIYLCSVEANRFMNTEAFFGQGTRLTVV.

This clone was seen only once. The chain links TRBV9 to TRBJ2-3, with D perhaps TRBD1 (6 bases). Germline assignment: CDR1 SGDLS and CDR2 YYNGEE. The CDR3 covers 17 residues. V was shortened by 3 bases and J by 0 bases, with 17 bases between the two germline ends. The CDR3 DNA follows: TGTGCCAGCAGCGCCGAGGCGGCAGGGGCGAGCACAGATACGCAGTATTTT. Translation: CASSAEAAGASTDTQYF.

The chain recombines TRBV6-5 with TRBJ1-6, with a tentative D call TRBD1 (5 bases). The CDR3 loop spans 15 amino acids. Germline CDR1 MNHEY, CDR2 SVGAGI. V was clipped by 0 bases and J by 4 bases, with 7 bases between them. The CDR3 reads CASSYSRTYNSPLHF. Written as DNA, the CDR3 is TGTGCCAGCAGTTACTCGAGGACATATAATTCACCCCTCCACTTT.

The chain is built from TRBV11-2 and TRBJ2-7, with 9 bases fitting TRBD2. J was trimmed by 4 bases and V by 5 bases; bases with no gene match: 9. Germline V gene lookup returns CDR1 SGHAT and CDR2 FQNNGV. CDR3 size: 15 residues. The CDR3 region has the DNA TGTGCCAGCAGCCCCGAGGTCAGCGGGGGGTACGAGCAGTACTTC. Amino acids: CASSPEVSGGYEQYF.

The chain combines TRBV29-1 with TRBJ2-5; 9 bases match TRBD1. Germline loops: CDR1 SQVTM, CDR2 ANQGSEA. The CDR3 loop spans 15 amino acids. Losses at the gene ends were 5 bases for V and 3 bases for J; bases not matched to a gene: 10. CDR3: CSVSTGGQGKETQYF. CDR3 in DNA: TGCAGCGTTTCTACGGGGGGACAGGGAAAAGAGACCCAGTACTTC.

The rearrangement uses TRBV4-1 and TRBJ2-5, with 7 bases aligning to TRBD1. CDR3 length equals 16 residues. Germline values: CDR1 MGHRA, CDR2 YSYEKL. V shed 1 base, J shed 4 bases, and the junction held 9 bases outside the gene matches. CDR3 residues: CASSQGGLPGGETQYF. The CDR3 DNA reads TGCGCCAGCAGCCAAGGCGGCTTACCAGGGGGAGAGACCCAGTACTTC.

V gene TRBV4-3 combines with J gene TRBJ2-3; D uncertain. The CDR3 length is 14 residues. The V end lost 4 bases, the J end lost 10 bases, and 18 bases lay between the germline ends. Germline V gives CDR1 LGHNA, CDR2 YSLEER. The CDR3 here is CASSPYRQSSAQYF. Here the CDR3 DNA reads TGCGCCAGCAGCCCCTATAGGCAGTCGAGCGCGCAGTATTTT.

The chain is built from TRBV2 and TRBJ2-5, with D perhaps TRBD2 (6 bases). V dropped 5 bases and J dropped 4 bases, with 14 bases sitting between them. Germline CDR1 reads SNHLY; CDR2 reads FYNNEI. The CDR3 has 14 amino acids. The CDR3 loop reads CASSKDGSPETQYF. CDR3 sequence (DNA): TGTGCCAGCAGTAAAGACGGGAGTCCAGAGACCCAGTACTTC. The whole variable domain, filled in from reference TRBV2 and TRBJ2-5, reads EPEVTQTPSHQVTQMGQEVILRCVPISNHLYFYWYRQILGQKVEFLVSFYNNEISEKSEIFDDQFSVERPDGSNFTLKIRSTKLEDSAMYFCASSKDGSPETQYFGPGTRLLVL.

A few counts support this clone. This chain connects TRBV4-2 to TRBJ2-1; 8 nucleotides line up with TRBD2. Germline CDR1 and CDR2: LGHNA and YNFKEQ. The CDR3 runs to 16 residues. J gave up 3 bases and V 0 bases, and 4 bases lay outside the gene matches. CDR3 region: CASSQESGGFYNEQFF. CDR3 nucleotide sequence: TGTGCCAGCAGCCAAGAGAGCGGGGGCTTCTACAATGAGCAGTTCTTC.